This TCR beta chain appears in the sequencing data of a study of shared clonotypes between healthy human individuals. The length of the CDR3 is 16 residues. Germline CDR1 reads SGHAT; CDR2 reads FQNNGV. V was cut by 0 bases and J by 4 bases, with 13 bases left in between. The method was immunoSEQ multiplex PCR; TCRdb's version includes in-frame clones alone and lacks a portion of them. The sample shows 630,000 or so clones, 95% to 98% of them seen only once. Cells designated naive CD8 were CD45RO-negative and were positively selected for CCR7, with terminally differentiated effector memory CD45RA+ cells excluded.

What was sequenced was naive CD8+ T cells sorted from blood. The chain employs TRBV11-2 and TRBJ2-1; the D call may be TRBD1 or TRBD2 (6 bases each). The origin of this receptor is a man between 25 and 39 years old in good health. CDR3 in DNA: TGTGCCAGCAGCTTAGACCTGGGGGGCACGTACAATGAGCAGTTCTTC. As protein: CASSLDLGGTYNEQFF.